Listed below are T cell receptor beta chains from one sample, sequenced in a study of cytotoxic CD8 clonotypes in ibrutinib-treated CLL. Clones were read by immunoSEQ multiplex PCR, and TCRdb kept only the in-frame ones, dropping some. The data contain more than 85,000 clones, around 80% of them singletons. The specimen was PBMCs, collected after 12 months of ibrutinib treatment. These receptors were obtained from a human donor with chronic lymphocytic leukemia. Both conserved end residues are part of each CDR3. D genes are given only for firm matches. Rows give clone size only sometimes, using once, few, many, or a class for an expanded clone.

d_call: TRBD1; v_call: TRBV13; clone_size: .; j_call: TRBJ1-1; cdr3_nt: TGTGCCAGCAGCCCTAGGACAGGGTGGAACACTGAAGCTTTCTTT; cdr3_aa: CASSPRTGWNTEAFF
d_call: TRBD2; v_call: TRBV10-3; clone_size: few; j_call: TRBJ2-1; cdr3_nt: TGTGCCATCCAGGAGACTAGCGGGAGCAATGAGCAGTTCTTC; cdr3_aa: CAIQETSGSNEQFF
d_call: .; v_call: TRBV7-9; clone_size: .; j_call: TRBJ1-1; cdr3_nt: TGTGCCAGCAGCTTATATGGTGAAGCTTTCTTT; cdr3_aa: CASSLYGEAFF
d_call: TRBD1; v_call: TRBV5-3; clone_size: .; j_call: TRBJ1-1; cdr3_nt: TGTGCCAGAAGTCGACAGGGGGCGCGAACTGAAGCTTTCTTT; cdr3_aa: CARSRQGARTEAFF
d_call: .; v_call: TRBV6-4; clone_size: .; j_call: TRBJ2-3; cdr3_nt: TGTGCCAGCAGTGACTTAAGAAGCATACGAAGCACAGATACGCAGTATTTT; cdr3_aa: CASSDLRSIRSTDTQYF
d_call: .; v_call: TRBV4-1; clone_size: .; j_call: TRBJ1-1; cdr3_nt: TGCGCCAGCAGCCGCCTACTCGGTGAGGGCGCGGCTTTCTTT; cdr3_aa: CASSRLLGEGAAFF
d_call: .; v_call: TRBV27; clone_size: .; j_call: TRBJ1-5; cdr3_nt: TGTGCCAGCAGTCTCAGGGGAAGCGCCCATCAGCCCCAGCATTTT; cdr3_aa: CASSLRGSAHQPQHF
d_call: .; v_call: TRBV6-5; clone_size: .; j_call: TRBJ2-2; cdr3_nt: TGTGCCAGCAGTTACTCGAGGGTCCCCGGGGAGCTGTTTTTT; cdr3_aa: CASSYSRVPGELFF
d_call: TRBD1; v_call: TRBV27; clone_size: .; j_call: TRBJ1-1; cdr3_nt: TGTGCCAGCAGTTCAACGACAGGGGTGAACACTGAAGCTTTCTTT; cdr3_aa: CASSSTTGVNTEAFF
d_call: .; v_call: TRBV19; clone_size: .; j_call: TRBJ2-1; cdr3_nt: TGTGCCAGTAGTATGGTAGAGCCCAGAGGGGGTGAGCAGTTCTTC; cdr3_aa: CASSMVEPRGGEQFF
d_call: .; v_call: TRBV14; clone_size: once; j_call: TRBJ2-2; cdr3_nt: TGTGCCAGCAGCCAAGTCTTCACCGGGGAGCTGTTTTTT; cdr3_aa: CASSQVFTGELFF
d_call: .; v_call: TRBV15; clone_size: .; j_call: TRBJ2-1; cdr3_nt: TGTGCCACCACTCCGGGACTTACGGAGCAGTTCTTC; cdr3_aa: CATTPGLTEQFF
d_call: .; v_call: TRBV14; clone_size: .; j_call: TRBJ2-4; cdr3_nt: TGTGCCAGCAGCCAAGGCTTACTTCAGTACTTC; cdr3_aa: CASSQGLLQYF
d_call: .; v_call: TRBV7-7; clone_size: .; j_call: TRBJ2-1; cdr3_nt: TGTGCCAGCAGCCCCCGTGGGGCCTACAATGAGCAGTTCTTC; cdr3_aa: CASSPRGAYNEQFF
d_call: TRBD1; v_call: TRBV15; clone_size: .; j_call: TRBJ2-2; cdr3_nt: TGTGCCACCAGCGGACAGGCCAACACCGGGGAGCTGTTTTTT; cdr3_aa: CATSGQANTGELFF
d_call: .; v_call: TRBV19; clone_size: .; j_call: TRBJ1-2; cdr3_nt: TGTGCCAGTAGTATTCAGGGAGGTAACTATGGCTACACCTTC; cdr3_aa: CASSIQGGNYGYTF
d_call: .; v_call: TRBV6-6; clone_size: few; j_call: TRBJ1-1; cdr3_nt: TGTGCCAGCAGTCTTCAAAGTAACACTGAAGCTTTCTTT; cdr3_aa: CASSLQSNTEAFF
d_call: .; v_call: TRBV10-3; clone_size: .; j_call: TRBJ2-5; cdr3_nt: TGTGCCATCAGTGAGGGGGACCGAGAGACCCAGTACTTC; cdr3_aa: CAISEGDRETQYF
d_call: TRBD1; v_call: TRBV10-3; clone_size: .; j_call: TRBJ2-1; cdr3_nt: TGTGCCATCGGGGACAGGGGCCGAAAAATCGACGGAAATGAGCAGTTCTTC; cdr3_aa: CAIGDRGRKIDGNEQFF
d_call: .; v_call: TRBV19; clone_size: .; j_call: TRBJ2-4; cdr3_nt: TGTGCCAGTAGTACAGGGTTGGCAGGCAAAAACATTCAGTACTTC; cdr3_aa: CASSTGLAGKNIQYF
d_call: .; v_call: TRBV19; clone_size: .; j_call: TRBJ2-5; cdr3_nt: TGTGCCAGTAGTATAGATCAAGGAGGGTACAGTGGGGAGACCCAGTACTTC; cdr3_aa: CASSIDQGGYSGETQYF
d_call: .; v_call: TRBV5-6; clone_size: once; j_call: TRBJ2-5; cdr3_nt: TGTGCCAGCAGCTCCCTTACCAGGGGCAAAGAGACCCAGTACTTC; cdr3_aa: CASSSLTRGKETQYF